This T cell receptor beta chain is drawn from a study of blood T cell repertoires in COVID-19. Study-level information: COVID-19 samples, acute and convalescent, were from the United States, Italy and Spain. Sources were T cells, B-cell-depleted T cells, or PBMCs; the material itself was cDNA or gDNA.

This clone has only one observation. V gave up 2 bases and J gave up 11 bases, with 16 bases separating them. Germline V lookup: CDR1 LGHDT, CDR2 YNNKEL (reference sequence). The length of the CDR3 is 15 residues. The method was immunoSEQ multiplex PCR; TCRdb's version includes in-frame clones alone and lacks a portion of them. The sample shows approximately 150,000 clones, roughly 90% of them seen only once. The V and J genes are TRBV3-1 (or the pseudogene TRBV3-2) and TRBJ1-6; no clear D gene. The clonotype originates from a human donor with COVID-19, enrolled during active disease. The donor label of this sample is uncertain. The sequencing input was peripheral blood. The DNA of the CDR3 is TGTGCCAGCAGCCAACCCTCACGGGGTCTCGCACCCCTCCACTTT. Encoded protein: CASSQPSRGLAPLHF.